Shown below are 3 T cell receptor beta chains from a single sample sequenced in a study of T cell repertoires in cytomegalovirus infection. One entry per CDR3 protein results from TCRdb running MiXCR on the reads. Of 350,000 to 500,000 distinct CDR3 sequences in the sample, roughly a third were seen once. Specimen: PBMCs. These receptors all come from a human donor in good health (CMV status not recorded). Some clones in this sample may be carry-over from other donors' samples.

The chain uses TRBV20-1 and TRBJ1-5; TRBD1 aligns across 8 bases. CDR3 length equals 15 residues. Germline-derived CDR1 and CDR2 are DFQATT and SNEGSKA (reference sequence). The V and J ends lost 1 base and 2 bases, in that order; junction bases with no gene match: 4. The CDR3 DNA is TGCAGTGCTAGAGCAGGGGGCTGGGGCAATCAGCCCCAGCATTTT. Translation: CSARAGGWGNQPQHF.

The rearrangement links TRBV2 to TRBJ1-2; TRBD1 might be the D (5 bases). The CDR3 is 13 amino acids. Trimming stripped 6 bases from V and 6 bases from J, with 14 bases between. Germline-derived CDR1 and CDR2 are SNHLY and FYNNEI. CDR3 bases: TGTGCCAGCAGGATAGACAGCAAGGATGGCTACACCTTC. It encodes CASRIDSKDGYTF. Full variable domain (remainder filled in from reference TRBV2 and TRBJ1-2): EPEVTQTPSHQVTQMGQEVILRCVPISNHLYFYWYRQILGQKVEFLVSFYNNEISEKSEIFDDQFSVERPDGSNFTLKIRSTKLEDSAMYFCASRIDSKDGYTFGSGTRLTVV.

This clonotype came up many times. For the CDR3, the DNA is TGTGCCAGCAGCCAGGAGTTCAATCAGCCCCAGCATTTT. Its protein is CASSQEFNQPQHF. The chain combines TRBV7-2 with TRBJ1-5; D is unclear. V gave up 5 bases and J gave up 3 bases, with 8 bases separating them. The CDR3 length is 13 residues. The V gene's germline CDR1 is SGHTA and CDR2 FQGNSA.